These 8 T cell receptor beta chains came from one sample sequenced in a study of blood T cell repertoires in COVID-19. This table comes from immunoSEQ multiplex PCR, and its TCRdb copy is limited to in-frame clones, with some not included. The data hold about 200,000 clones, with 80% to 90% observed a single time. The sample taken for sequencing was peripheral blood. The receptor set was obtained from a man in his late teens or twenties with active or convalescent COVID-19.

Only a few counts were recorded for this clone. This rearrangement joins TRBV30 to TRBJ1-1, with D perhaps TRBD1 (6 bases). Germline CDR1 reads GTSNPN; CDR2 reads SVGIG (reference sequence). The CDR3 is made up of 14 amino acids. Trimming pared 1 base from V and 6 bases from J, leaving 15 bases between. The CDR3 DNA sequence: TGTGCCTGGAGTGACGACAGGTACGGTGCTGAAGCTTTCTTT. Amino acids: CAWSDDRYGAEAFF.

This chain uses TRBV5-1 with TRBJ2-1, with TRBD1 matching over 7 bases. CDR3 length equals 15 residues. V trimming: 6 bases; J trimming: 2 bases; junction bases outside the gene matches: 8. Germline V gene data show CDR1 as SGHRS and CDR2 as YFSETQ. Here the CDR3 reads CASIPGTATYNEQFF. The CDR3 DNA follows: TGCGCCAGCATTCCAGGGACAGCTACCTACAATGAGCAGTTCTTC.

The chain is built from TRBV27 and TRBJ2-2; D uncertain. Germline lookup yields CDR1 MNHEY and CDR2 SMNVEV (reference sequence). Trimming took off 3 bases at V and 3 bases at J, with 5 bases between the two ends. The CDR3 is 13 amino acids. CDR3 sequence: CASSFYHTGELFF. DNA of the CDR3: TGTGCCAGCAGTTTCTACCACACCGGGGAGCTGTTTTTT.

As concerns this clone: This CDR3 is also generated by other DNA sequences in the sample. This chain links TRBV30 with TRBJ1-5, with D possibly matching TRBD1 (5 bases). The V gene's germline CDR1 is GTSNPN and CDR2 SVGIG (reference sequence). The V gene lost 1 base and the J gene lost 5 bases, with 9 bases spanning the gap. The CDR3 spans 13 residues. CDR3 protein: CAWSAGGDQPQHF. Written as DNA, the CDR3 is TGTGCCTGGAGTGCCGGGGGAGATCAGCCCCAGCATTTT.

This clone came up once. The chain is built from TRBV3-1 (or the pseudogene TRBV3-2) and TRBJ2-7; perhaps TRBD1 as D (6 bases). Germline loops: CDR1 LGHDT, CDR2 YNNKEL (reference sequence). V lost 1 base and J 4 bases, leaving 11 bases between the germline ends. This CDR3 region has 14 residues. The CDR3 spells CASSQGGGAYEQYF. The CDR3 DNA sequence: TGTGCCAGCAGCCAAGGAGGGGGAGCGTACGAGCAGTACTTC.

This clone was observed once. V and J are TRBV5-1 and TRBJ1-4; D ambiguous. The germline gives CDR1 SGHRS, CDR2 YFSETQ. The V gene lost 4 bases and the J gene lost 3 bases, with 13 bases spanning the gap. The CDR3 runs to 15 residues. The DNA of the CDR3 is TGCGCCAGCAGCCCCCGTTCGGGGTCTAATGAAAAACTGTTTTTT. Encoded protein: CASSPRSGSNEKLFF.

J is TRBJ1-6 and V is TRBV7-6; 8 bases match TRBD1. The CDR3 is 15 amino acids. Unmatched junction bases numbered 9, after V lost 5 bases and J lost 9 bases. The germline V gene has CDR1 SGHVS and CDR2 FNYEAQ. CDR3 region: CASSADRAAGSPLHF. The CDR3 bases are TGTGCCAGCAGCGCGGACAGGGCGGCGGGTTCACCCCTCCACTTT.

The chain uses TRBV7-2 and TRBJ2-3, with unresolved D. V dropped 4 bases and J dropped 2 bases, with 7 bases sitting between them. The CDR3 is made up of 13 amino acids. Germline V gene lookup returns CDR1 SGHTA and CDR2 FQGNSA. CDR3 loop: CASSYWATDTQYF. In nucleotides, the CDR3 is TGTGCCAGCAGCTATTGGGCCACAGATACGCAGTATTTT.